What follows are 25 T cell receptor beta chains derived from one specimen sequenced in a study of blood T cell repertoires in COVID-19. The repertoire was sequenced with immunoSEQ multiplex PCR; TCRdb's copy has only in-frame clones and lacks some. In the table there are about 180,000 clones, 86% of which are singletons. Sequencing used PBMCs or T cells enriched from blood (not recorded which). The source is a woman aged 25 to 45 who had recovered from COVID-19.

This clone has just one count. V is TRBV4-1 and J is TRBJ1-1; 10 bases line up with TRBD1. This CDR3 comprises 17 residues. V was pared by 1 base and J by 4 bases, with 9 bases of the junction left unmatched. Germline loops: CDR1 MGHRA, CDR2 YSYEKL. CDR3 nucleotides: TGCGCCAGCAGCCAAGGACAGGGGGCTCGTATTGGCACTGAAGCTTTCTTT. It specifies CASSQGQGARIGTEAFF.

The J gene is TRBJ1-3, the V gene TRBV4-1; no reliable D call. Germline V CDR1 and CDR2: MGHRA, YSYEKL. The ends were cut back, 0 bases at V and 1 base at J, with 7 bases in the middle. CDR3 size: 15 residues. The CDR3, as DNA: TGCGCCAGCAGCCAAGAACGCGGATCTGGAAACACCATATATTTT. Translation gives CASSQERGSGNTIYF.

The rearrangement uses TRBV6-1 and TRBJ2-3; 11 positions agree with TRBD2. Germline V gene sequence: CDR1 MNHNS, CDR2 SASEGT. The CDR3 is 16 amino acids. After removal of 2 bases from V and 4 bases from J, the junction contained 5 bases not matched to a gene. CDR3 protein: CASSELLAGEADTQYF. DNA of the CDR3: TGTGCCAGCAGTGAATTACTAGCGGGAGAGGCAGATACGCAGTATTTT.

The V and J genes are TRBV2 and TRBJ1-1; D is ambiguous. The CDR3 is 13 residues long. Trimming removed 2 bases at V and 5 bases at J, with 9 bases between. Germline V gene data show CDR1 as SNHLY and CDR2 as FYNNEI. The CDR3 DNA follows: TGTGCCAGCAGTGAATCCCCCCGTACTGAAGCTTTCTTT. Translation: CASSESPRTEAFF.

The chain combines TRBV7-9 with TRBJ2-1; the D gene is possibly TRBD1 (5 bases). Trimming cost V 1 base and J 7 bases, with 17 bases left between them. Germline V lookup: CDR1 SEHNR, CDR2 FQNEAQ (reference sequence). CDR3 length equals 16 residues. CDR3 loop: CASSLGVRTSVNEQFF. The CDR3 coding sequence is TGTGCCAGCAGCTTAGGGGTGAGGACATCGGTGAATGAGCAGTTCTTC.

This chain joins TRBV29-1 and TRBJ1-5; weak D call: TRBD1 (6 bases). V lost 1 base and J lost 4, with 11 bases in between. This CDR3 has 14 residues. Germline V gene data show CDR1 as SQVTM and CDR2 as ANQGSEA. The CDR3 sequence: CSVEVQGVNQPQHF. In DNA form, the CDR3 reads TGCAGCGTTGAAGTACAGGGTGTGAATCAGCCCCAGCATTTT.

The chain joins TRBV27 to TRBJ2-3; 9 nucleotides line up with TRBD2. This CDR3 region has 15 residues. The J segment lost 3 bases and the V segment lost 6 bases, leaving 7 bases of the junction unmatched. The germline V gene encodes CDR1 MNHEY and CDR2 SMNVEV (reference sequence). CDR3 nucleotide sequence: TGTGCCAGCAGCCCCCGGCGGGAGGGTACAGATACGCAGTATTTT. The encoded protein is CASSPRREGTDTQYF.

This clone was seen more than once but under ten times. The V gene is TRBV28, the J gene TRBJ1-2; D might be TRBD1 (6 bases). Trimming left V 3 bases short and J 5 bases short, with 13 bases between. The CDR3 consists of 14 residues. Germline V lookup: CDR1 MDHEN, CDR2 SYDVKM. The CDR3 reads CASSLGQGWYGYTF. In DNA form, the CDR3 reads TGTGCCAGCAGTTTGGGGCAGGGGTGGTATGGCTACACCTTC.

This clone came up a few times. This chain uses TRBV30 with TRBJ1-6; 9 nucleotides match TRBD1. This CDR3 is 15 amino acids long. CDR1 GTSNPN and CDR2 SVGIG come from the germline V gene (reference sequence). Germline trimming cut 1 base from V and 9 bases from J; bases unmatched to any gene: 7. For the CDR3, the DNA is TGTGCCTGGAGTGCAGGGGGACAGGGAAGTTCACCCCTCCACTTT. Translating it yields CAWSAGGQGSSPLHF.

This chain joins TRBV5-6 and TRBJ2-3, with 12 bases identical to TRBD2. J was trimmed by 3 bases and V by 4 bases; bases with no gene match: 3. The germline V gene encodes CDR1 SGHDT and CDR2 YYEEEE. This CDR3 region has 15 residues. CDR3 region: CASSPGLAGTDTQYF. CDR3 sequence (DNA): TGTGCCAGCAGCCCCGGACTAGCGGGAACAGATACGCAGTATTTT.

The chain combines TRBV7-8 with TRBJ2-2, with D unclear. CDR1 SGHVS and CDR2 FQNEAQ come from the germline V gene. CDR3 size: 17 residues. Trimming stripped 2 bases from V and 4 bases from J, with 17 bases between. The CDR3 DNA sequence: TGTGCCAGCAGCTTAAAGCGAGGCAGACTCGTCACCGGGGAGCTGTTTTTT. Protein product: CASSLKRGRLVTGELFF.

V usage is TRBV28 and J usage is TRBJ2-2; 11 nucleotides align to TRBD2. The CDR3 sequence is 17 residues long. Germline-derived CDR1 and CDR2 are MDHEN and SYDVKM. J was trimmed by 6 bases and V by 5 bases; bases with no gene match: 11. CDR3 in amino acids: CASSTSGRGAEAGELFF. CDR3 sequence (DNA): TGTGCCAGCAGTACTAGCGGGAGAGGTGCTGAGGCCGGGGAGCTGTTTTTT. The variable domain in full, completed from reference TRBV28 and TRBJ2-2, reads DVKVTQSSRYLVKRTGEKVFLECVQDMDHENMFWYRQDPGLGLRLIYFSYDVKMKEKGDIPEGYSVSREKKERFSLILESASTNQTSMYLCASSTSGRGAEAGELFFGEGSRLTVL.

The gene calls are TRBV14 and TRBJ1-1; D is uncertain. The CDR3 contains 14 residues. V lost 5 bases and J lost 5, with 15 bases in between. Germline CDR1 SGHDN, CDR2 FVKESK. The CDR3 loop is CASSRASAGTEAFF. The CDR3 DNA follows: TGTGCCAGCAGCAGGGCTTCCGCGGGTACTGAAGCTTTCTTT.

The gene calls are TRBV28 and TRBJ1-1; weak D call: TRBD1 (5 bases). CDR3 length equals 13 residues. V lost 3 bases and J 6 bases, leaving 11 bases between the germline ends. Germline-derived CDR1 and CDR2 are MDHEN and SYDVKM. CDR3 sequence (DNA): TGTGCCAGCAGTTTTCTCGGGGGTTCTGAAGCTTTCTTT. Translated, it gives CASSFLGGSEAFF.

This sequence joins TRBV2 and TRBJ2-7; TRBD1 agrees at 7 bases. V was pared by 7 bases and J by 0 bases, with 15 bases of the junction left unmatched. The germline V gene encodes CDR1 SNHLY and CDR2 FYNNEI. This CDR3 has 17 amino acids. CDR3 amino acids: CASTRDSWPPSSYEQYF. CDR3 coding DNA: TGTGCCAGCACCCGGGACAGTTGGCCCCCGAGCTCCTACGAGCAGTACTTC.

The chain couples TRBV4-1 to TRBJ1-5, with 7 bases fitting TRBD1. This CDR3 is 13 amino acids long. The junction had 2 bases not matched to a gene; V was cut back by 4 bases and J by 5 bases. Germline assignment: CDR1 MGHRA and CDR2 YSYEKL. CDR3: CASSLGTDQPQHF. The CDR3 DNA is TGCGCCAGCAGCCTCGGGACAGATCAGCCCCAGCATTTT.

V usage is TRBV9 and J usage is TRBJ2-2; TRBD1 might be the D (6 bases). CDR1 SGDLS and CDR2 YYNGEE come from the germline V gene. CDR3 length: 15 amino acids. The V and J ends lost 1 base and 6 bases respectively, with 13 bases between them. The CDR3 nucleotides read TGTGCCAGCAGCGTATCACAGGGTTGGGCCGGGGAGCTGTTTTTT. It encodes CASSVSQGWAGELFF. The whole variable domain, remainder taken from reference TRBV9 and TRBJ2-2, is DSGVTQTPKHLITATGQRVTLRCSPRSGDLSVYWYQQSLDQGLQFLIQYYNGEERAKGNILERFSAQQFPDLHSELNLSSLELGDSALYFCASSVSQGWAGELFFGEGSRLTVL.

This rearrangement joins TRBV29-1 to TRBJ2-3; TRBD2 matches 9 bases. This CDR3 has 15 amino acids. Germline CDR1 reads SQVTM; CDR2 reads ANQGSEA. V was pared by 3 bases and J by 4 bases, with 8 bases of the junction left unmatched. In nucleotides, the CDR3 is TGCAGCGTTGAGACGGGACTAGCCGTCTCAGATACGCAGTATTTT. It is translated as CSVETGLAVSDTQYF.

J is TRBJ2-1 and V is TRBV19; TRBD2 matches 9 bases. In germline, CDR1 is LNHDA, CDR2 SQIVND (reference sequence). The CDR3 is 16 residues long. Trimming removed 6 bases from V and 7 bases from J; junction bases left unmatched: 13. As DNA, the CDR3 is TGTGCCAGTAGCGCTCGACTAGCGGTGACTTTGAATGAGCAGTTCTTC. Translation gives CASSARLAVTLNEQFF.

The chain carries TRBV6-1 and TRBJ1-4; the D gene is possibly TRBD1 (5 bases). The CDR3 sequence is 16 residues long. Germline values: CDR1 MNHNS, CDR2 SASEGT. V was clipped by 3 bases and J by 4 bases, with 15 bases between them. The CDR3 DNA follows: TGTGCCAGCAGTGAGTTGGAGGGACTGAGTAATGAAAAACTGTTTTTT. It translates to CASSELEGLSNEKLFF.

The rearrangement links TRBV14 to TRBJ1-4; D possibly corresponds to TRBD1 (6 bases). Germline lookup yields CDR1 SGHDN and CDR2 FVKESK. This CDR3 comprises 15 residues. V was trimmed by 0 bases and J by 7 bases, leaving 12 bases between them. The CDR3 coding sequence is TGTGCCAGCAGCCAAGACGGTTTAGGGGGTGAAAAACTGTTTTTT. This translates into CASSQDGLGGEKLFF.

This chain uses TRBV4-1 with TRBJ2-1, with 8 bases fitting TRBD1. This CDR3 contains 17 residues. With V trimmed by 3 bases and J by 4 bases, 11 bases remained unmatched. Germline CDR1 reads MGHRA; CDR2 reads YSYEKL. CDR3 residues: CASSQLQTGGIYNEQFF. The CDR3 DNA follows: TGCGCCAGCAGCCAGCTACAAACAGGGGGGATATACAATGAGCAGTTCTTC.

The chain uses TRBV19 and TRBJ1-2; D unresolved. Trimming removed 5 bases from V and 4 bases from J, with 11 bases in between. The CDR3 runs to 13 residues. CDR1 and CDR2 from the germline V gene are LNHDA and SQIVND (reference sequence). CDR3 sequence (DNA): TGTGCCAGTAGTCTCTTCGGGAGCTATGGCTACACCTTC. Its protein product is CASSLFGSYGYTF.

The chain uses TRBV19 and TRBJ2-7; 7 bases are shared with TRBD2. CDR1 and CDR2 (germline): LNHDA, SQIVND (reference sequence). Germline trimming cut 3 bases from V and 0 bases from J; bases unmatched to any gene: 2. There are 14 residues in the CDR3. CDR3 in DNA: TGTGCCAGTAGTATCGGCGGGAGCTCCTACGAGCAGTACTTC. This encodes CASSIGGSSYEQYF.

CDR3 sequence reads: CASSLGVGVPYGYTF. Here the CDR3 DNA reads TGTGCCAGCAGCTTGGGCGTAGGGGTACCCTATGGCTACACCTTC. The chain is built from TRBV5-5 and TRBJ1-2, with D possibly being TRBD1 (5 bases). Looked up from germline, CDR1 is SGHKS and CDR2 is YYEKEE (reference sequence). V gave up 0 bases and J gave up 4 bases, with 13 bases separating them. This CDR3 region has 15 residues.